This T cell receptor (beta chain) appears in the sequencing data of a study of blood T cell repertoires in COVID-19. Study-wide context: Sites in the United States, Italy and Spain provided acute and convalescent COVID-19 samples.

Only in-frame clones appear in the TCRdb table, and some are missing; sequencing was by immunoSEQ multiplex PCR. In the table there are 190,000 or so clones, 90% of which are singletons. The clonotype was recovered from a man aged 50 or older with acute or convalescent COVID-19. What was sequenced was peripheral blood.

The CDR3 region is CASSTPTCLAGAPETQYF. The CDR3 nucleotides are TGCGCCAGCAGTACCCCCACCTGTCTAGCGGGCGCCCCGGAGACGCAGTATTTT. The chain recombines TRBV10-1 with TRBJ2-3; TRBD2 matches at 8 bases. After removal of 5 bases from V and 9 bases from J, the junction contained 22 bases not matched to a gene. Germline CDR1 reads WNHNN; CDR2 reads SYGVQD (reference sequence). The length of the CDR3 is 18 residues.